This T cell receptor beta chain was recovered during a study of vaccination effects on CD4 cells after COVID-19. Study-level information: A few convalescent patients were sampled early and late after vaccination.

This clone has only a few counts. Its antigen is currently unknown. Prior to sequencing, the ViraFEST assay stimulated PBMC with viral peptide pools, which expanded the antigen-specific CD4+ T cells. Upon completion of more than eight days in culture, CD4+ T cells were isolated. The person had PCR-confirmed SARS-CoV-2 infection between March and December 2020. Participants completed two doses of the BNT162b2 or mRNA-1273 vaccine. A half-medium replacement with IL-2 medium was carried out on days 3 and 7. The germline V gene has CDR1 MNHEY and CDR2 SMNVEV (reference sequence). There are 16 residues in the CDR3. V shed 4 bases, J shed 7 bases, and the junction held 10 bases outside the gene matches. Data came from immunoSEQ multiplex PCR; TCRdb stores just in-frame clones and leaves some out. The sample gives 17,000 or so clones, nearly 75% of which show up once; 20% to 25% is in the top ten. Study findings and constraints: Marked clonal contraction was seen in infection- and vaccine-induced clones late after vaccination.

This clonotype was obtained from a human donor who had a prior SARS-CoV-2 infection. The gene calls are TRBV27 and TRBJ2-1; 10 bases line up with TRBD2. The source was CD4+ T cells from PBMCs cultured with SARS-CoV-2 spike peptides, collected after COVID-19 vaccination. The CDR3 is CASSSLLAGGPNEQFF. The CDR3 DNA reads TGTGCCAGCAGTTCACTCTTAGCGGGGGGACCAAATGAGCAGTTCTTC.